The clone carrying this T cell receptor (beta chain) was counted only a few times. The data were obtained in a study of human T cells and chemical hapten exposure. Study in general: Small pooled library volume differences chiefly drove per-sample TCR yield variation.

Regarding time point: pre-sensitization, week 0. Regarding treatment: therapeutic diphenylcyclopropenone sensitization with weekly scalp DPC. Patch tests were applied only after blood draws. Whole blood, unfractionated, served as the material for total RNA extraction. Individual cDNA molecules received unique molecular identifiers in the library. TCRdb ran MiXCR on the RACE reads and lists one entry per CDR3 protein. The sample has tens of thousands of distinct CDR3 sequences, approximately 9.8% seen once. The sequenced sample was whole blood, obtained in connection with sensitization to the hapten diphenylcyclopropenone (DPC). The sequence was obtained from a middle-aged woman with alopecia areata. Some clones in this sample may be carry-over from other donors' samples.

CDR3 sequence reads: CSGRDGVTYEQYF. The CDR3 nucleotides read TGCAGCGGACGAGACGGAGTAACCTACGAGCAGTACTTC. J is TRBJ2-7 and V is TRBV29-1; D call uncertain. This CDR3 has 13 amino acids. CDR1 is SQVTM and CDR2 is ANQGSEA in the germline V gene. V dropped 7 bases and J dropped 2 bases, with 15 bases sitting between them.